This T cell receptor (beta chain) appears in the sequencing data of a study of human T cells and chemical hapten exposure. Study-wide background: For the approximately 25-week duration of the study, patients were given weekly doses of diphenylcyclopropenone on the scalp. Patch testing placed 0.01% DPC on the upper back, with readings at 6 days. General study findings and limits: Correlating positively with patch test score were the PT1 expanded TCR counts. With regard to DPC sensitization, TCRs above 1 in 1000 frequency did not change.

A word on this clonotype: What it binds is not known.

Time point here: patch test 1, 2 weeks after DPC sensitization. Treatment described: therapeutic diphenylcyclopropenone sensitization with weekly scalp DPC. The germline V gene has CDR1 DFQATT and CDR2 SNEGSKA (reference sequence). The CDR3 is made up of 13 amino acids. V was shortened by 1 base and J by 2 bases, with 7 bases between the two germline ends. TCRdb re-derived calls from the RACE reads in MiXCR, one entry per CDR3 protein. This table holds 180,000 or so distinct CDR3 sequences, around 22% found once. The TCR originated in a woman in her forties or fifties with alopecia areata. Some clones in this sample may be carry-over from other donors' samples. The input for sequencing was whole blood, taken in connection with sensitization to the hapten diphenylcyclopropenone (DPC). The chain combines TRBV20-1 with TRBJ2-3; D is unclear. The CDR3 DNA follows: TGCAGTGCTAGAGGAGTTATCACAGATACGCAGTATTTT. Its translation: CSARGVITDTQYF.